A selection of T cell receptor beta chains follows, all from one sample in a study of CD8+CD57+ T cells in acquired aplastic anemia. MiXCR, applied by TCRdb to the reads, yields one record per CDR3 protein. This table has 75,000 to 100,000 distinct CDR3 sequences, roughly two thirds appearing once. Sequencing used sorted CD4+, CD8+, or CD8+CD57+ T cells (not recorded which) from PBMCs. These receptor sequences come from a human donor with aplastic anemia. CDR3s include the opening cysteine and the closing phenylalanine or tryptophan. D genes are given only for firm matches. Size is omitted from some rows. Given values are once, few, many or a class for expanded clones.

size,J,V,D,length,DNA,CDR3
few,TRBJ1-5,TRBV2,.,15,TGTGCCAGCAGTGAAGAGGCAGGCTACAATCAGCCCCAGCATTTT,CASSEEAGYNQPQHF
many,TRBJ2-7,TRBV7-9,TRBD1,13,TGTGCCAGCAGCACCCCCGGGACAGACGAGCAGTACTTC,CASSTPGTDEQYF
.,TRBJ2-7,TRBV7-6,.,13,TGTGCCAGCAGCTTAGCTCGCGCCTACGAGCAGTACTTC,CASSLARAYEQYF
.,TRBJ2-7,TRBV2,TRBD2,14,TGTGCCAGCTGGATAGCGGGGGGGAGCTACGAGCAGTACTTC,CASWIAGGSYEQYF
.,TRBJ1-1,TRBV6-5,TRBD1,16,TGTGCCAGCAGTTACTCAGGGACAGGGGTGGACACTGAAGCTTTCTTT,CASSYSGTGVDTEAFF
.,TRBJ2-7,TRBV20-1,.,15,TGCAGTGCCCCTCCCTCGGGGGACCACTCCTACGAGCAGTACTTC,CSAPPSGDHSYEQYF
.,TRBJ2-1,TRBV19,.,15,TGTGCCAGTACCGAGAGGGGAGGACCGTACAATGCGCAGTTCTTC,CASTERGGPYNAQFF
few,TRBJ2-7,TRBV7-9,.,14,TGTGCCAGCAGCTTCGGGGGGCCATCCTACGAGCAGTACTTC,CASSFGGPSYEQYF
few,TRBJ1-2,TRBV2,.,14,TGTGCCAGCACCGGGACATCCCAGCTTTTAGGCTACACCTTC,CASTGTSQLLGYTF
.,TRBJ2-3,TRBV11-1,.,16,TGTGCCAGCAGCTTAGTAGCCGGGTTTAGCACAGATACGCAGTATTTT,CASSLVAGFSTDTQYF
.,TRBJ1-5,TRBV7-8,TRBD1,15,TGTGCCAGCAGCTTACAGGGGGTTGCCCATCAGCCCCAGCATTTT,CASSLQGVAHQPQHF
.,TRBJ2-3,TRBV29-1,.,11,TGCAGCGTCGGGACGGCAGATACGCAGTATTTT,CSVGTADTQYF
once,TRBJ2-3,TRBV11-1,TRBD2,16,TGTGCCAGCAGCAAAAAGGCTAGCGGGAGGACAGATACGCAGTATTTT,CASSKKASGRTDTQYF
many,TRBJ2-5,TRBV20-1,.,14,TGCAGCCTTAAAGACCACAACGATGGGGGGACCCAGTACTTC,CSLKDHNDGGTQYF
.,TRBJ1-2,TRBV10-3,.,15,TGTGCCATCAGTGAGAGTGGAGGGGCAGCTCGTGGCTACACCTTC,CAISESGGAARGYTF
once,TRBJ1-2,TRBV7-2,.,13,TGTGCCAGCAGCTTGAATCTCCCCTATGGCTACACCTTC,CASSLNLPYGYTF
.,TRBJ1-5,TRBV20-1,.,15,TGCAGTGCTAGAGATCCGACTGGAGGCAATCAGCCCCAGCATTTT,CSARDPTGGNQPQHF
.,TRBJ2-2,TRBV2,.,13,TGTGCCAGCAGAGTGGAAACCTTCGGGGAGCTGTTTTTT,CASRVETFGELFF
.,TRBJ2-7,TRBV20-1,TRBD2,13,TGCAGTGGCGCGGGGGGGCCTACCTACGAGCAGTACTTC,CSGAGGPTYEQYF
.,TRBJ2-5,TRBV12-3/TRBV12-4,TRBD2,12,TGTGCCAGTTTGTCTAGCGGGGAGACCCAGTACTTC,CASLSSGETQYF
.,TRBJ1-1,TRBV7-3,TRBD1,13,TGTGCCAGCAGAGACAGGGTGGGCACTGAAGCTTTCTTT,CASRDRVGTEAFF
.,TRBJ2-5,TRBV5-6,.,14,TGTGCCAGCAGCTTGAGTGGGGTACAAGAGACCCAGTACTTC,CASSLSGVQETQYF
.,TRBJ2-5,TRBV5-4,.,14,TGTGCCAGCAGCCTGCAGGGGAAACAAGAGACCCAGTACTTC,CASSLQGKQETQYF
.,TRBJ2-7,TRBV6-2/TRBV6-3,.,12,TGTGCCAGCAGTTTCGGGTCCTACGAGCAGTACTTC,CASSFGSYEQYF
.,TRBJ2-3,TRBV5-1,.,14,TGCGCCAGCAGCTTGGGGGGGTTTCCAGATACGCAGTATTTT,CASSLGGFPDTQYF
many,TRBJ2-2,TRBV7-8,TRBD2,15,TGTGCCAGCAGCTTATATACTAGCGGGACCGGGGAGCTGTTTTTT,CASSLYTSGTGELFF
.,TRBJ2-3,TRBV29-1,TRBD2,15,TGCAGCGTTGTGGCCAGCGGGGGGTCGGTAGATACGCAGTATTTT,CSVVASGGSVDTQYF
.,TRBJ2-5,TRBV20-1,TRBD1,15,TGCAGTGCTAGTGACCGGGACAGGGTTGTGGAGACCCAGTACTTC,CSASDRDRVVETQYF
.,TRBJ2-7,TRBV20-1,.,12,TGCAGTGCTAGAGATGTGAGGTACGAGCAGTACTTC,CSARDVRYEQYF
.,TRBJ2-1,TRBV2,.,13,TGTGCCAGCACCATGTGGGTAGACAATGAGCAGTTCTTC,CASTMWVDNEQFF
.,TRBJ2-1,TRBV15,TRBD2,16,TGTGCCACCAGCGGTCCATCGGGGGGGCCGAACAATGAGCAGTTCTTC,CATSGPSGGPNNEQFF
.,TRBJ2-7,TRBV20-1,.,12,TGCAGTGCTAGTGGGACAAGCTACGAGCAGTACTTC,CSASGTSYEQYF
.,TRBJ1-2,TRBV19,.,15,TGTGCCAGTAGTATTGGTGCCAATCTGCAATGGGGCTACACCTTC,CASSIGANLQWGYTF
.,TRBJ2-7,TRBV2,.,12,TGTGCCAGCAGTGGGGACGCCGGCGAGCAGTACTTC,CASSGDAGEQYF
.,TRBJ1-2,TRBV20-1,.,15,TGCAGTGCTAGAGTGAGGCAGTCCACAAACTATGGCTACACCTTC,CSARVRQSTNYGYTF
.,TRBJ1-3,TRBV20-1,.,14,TGCAGTGCTGGACGGCTAGCCTCTGGAAACACCATATATTTT,CSAGRLASGNTIYF
once,TRBJ2-2,TRBV15,.,16,TGTGCCACCAGCAGAGGGCCGGGATCGAACACCGGGGAGCTGTTTTTT,CATSRGPGSNTGELFF
many,TRBJ2-7,TRBV6-1,.,12,TGTGCCAGCAGTGAAGGATCCTACGAGCAGTACTTC,CASSEGSYEQYF
.,TRBJ2-7,TRBV14,.,12,TGCGCCAGCAGCCCAGGGGAACACGAGCAGTACTTC,CASSPGEHEQYF
.,TRBJ2-1,TRBV2,.,15,TGTGCCAGCAGTGAAAACAGGGTGGTTGACAATGAGCAGTTCTTC,CASSENRVVDNEQFF
.,TRBJ2-7,TRBV7-2,.,12,TGCGCCAGTCGGACAGCTAACTACGAGCAGTACTTC,CASRTANYEQYF
once,TRBJ2-7,TRBV7-3,TRBD1,15,TGTGCCAGCAGCCTTCGGGACAGGAGCTCCTACGAGCAGTACTTC,CASSLRDRSSYEQYF
.,TRBJ1-1,TRBV25-1,.,18,TGTGCCAGCAGTGAAATGCCCACGAGGGGAGGGAGGAACACTGAAGCTTTCTTT,CASSEMPTRGGRNTEAFF
.,TRBJ1-2,TRBV2,.,13,TGTGCCAGCAGTGAACCGGGACACAATGGCTACACCTTC,CASSEPGHNGYTF
.,TRBJ1-2,TRBV2,.,14,TGTGCCAGCAGTGAACAGGGGACGAACTATGGCTACACCTTC,CASSEQGTNYGYTF
.,TRBJ2-7,TRBV20-1,.,11,TGCAGTGCTAGAGATCCCCCCGAGCAGTACTTC,CSARDPPEQYF
many,TRBJ2-1,TRBV6-4,TRBD2,16,TGTGCCAGCAGTGACTCTTCTAGCGGGGACGGTAATGAGCAGTTCTTC,CASSDSSSGDGNEQFF
many,TRBJ2-1,TRBV9,.,11,TGTGCCAGCAGCGTAGGTTATGAGCAGTTCTTC,CASSVGYEQFF
once,TRBJ2-7,TRBV2,TRBD1,15,TGTGCCAGCAGCGGGACAGGGTGGCTCGTTGGCGAGCAGTACTTC,CASSGTGWLVGEQYF
.,TRBJ2-7,TRBV29-1,TRBD1,14,TGCAGCGTGGAGGCCAGGGGGACCTCCTACGAGCAGTACTTC,CSVEARGTSYEQYF
many,TRBJ2-7,TRBV6-6,.,13,TGTGCCAGCAGTTACTCAGGGTCCCACGAGCAGTACTTC,CASSYSGSHEQYF
few,TRBJ1-2,TRBV2,.,13,TGTGCCAGCAGTGACAGTCTAAGCTATGGCTACACCTTC,CASSDSLSYGYTF
few,TRBJ2-1,TRBV4-2,.,15,TGTGCCAGCAGCCCAAGAGATGGCGATTGCAATGAGCAGTTCTTC,CASSPRDGDCNEQFF